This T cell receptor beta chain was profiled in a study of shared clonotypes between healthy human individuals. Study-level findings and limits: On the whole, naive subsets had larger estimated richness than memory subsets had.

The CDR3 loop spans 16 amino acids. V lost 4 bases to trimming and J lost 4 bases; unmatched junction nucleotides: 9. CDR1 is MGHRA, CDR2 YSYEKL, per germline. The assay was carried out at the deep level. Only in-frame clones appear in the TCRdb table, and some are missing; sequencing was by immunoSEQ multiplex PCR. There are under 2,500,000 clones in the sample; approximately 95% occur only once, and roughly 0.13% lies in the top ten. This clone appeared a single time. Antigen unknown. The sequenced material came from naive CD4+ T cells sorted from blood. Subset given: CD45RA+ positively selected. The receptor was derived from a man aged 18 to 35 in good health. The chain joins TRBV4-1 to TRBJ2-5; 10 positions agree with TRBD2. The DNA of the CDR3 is TGCGCCAGCAGCCCGCCTGGCCTAGCGGGGGCAGAGACCCAGTACTTC. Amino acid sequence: CASSPPGLAGAETQYF.